Listed below are T cell receptor beta chains from one sample, sequenced in a study of CD8 T cells in ankylosing spondylitis. TCRdb re-derived calls from the 5' RACE reads in MiXCR, one entry per CDR3 protein. Here the sample spans around 320,000 distinct CDR3 sequences, about a fifth being singletons. Source material: blood, either unsorted or a sorted T cell fraction (not recorded which). These receptors were taken from a female donor with ankylosing spondylitis or in good health (not recorded which). CDR3s include the opening cysteine and the closing phenylalanine or tryptophan. The D gene is left open where the match is weak. Size is stated for part of the rows, as once, few or many counts, or as a class when the clone is expanded.

CDR3aa: CASSPSGRASNEQFF
CDR3nt: TGTGCCAGCAGCCCCAGCGGGAGGGCCTCAAATGAGCAGTTCTTC
d_gene: TRBD2
j_gene: TRBJ2-1
v_gene: TRBV5-5
abundance: few
len: 15

CDR3aa: CSARDSGTGVGTEAFF
CDR3nt: TGCAGTGCTAGAGATTCGGGGACAGGGGTGGGTACTGAAGCTTTCTTT
d_gene: TRBD1
j_gene: TRBJ1-1
v_gene: TRBV20-1
abundance: few
len: 16

CDR3aa: CSAGSEKLFF
CDR3nt: TGCAGTGCCGGGTCGGAAAAACTGTTTTTT
d_gene: NA
j_gene: TRBJ1-4
v_gene: TRBV20-1
abundance: NA
len: 10

CDR3aa: CASSGLAGAGETQYF
CDR3nt: TGCGCCAGCAGTGGTTTAGCGGGAGCGGGAGAGACCCAGTACTTC
d_gene: TRBD2
j_gene: TRBJ2-5
v_gene: TRBV10-2
abundance: few
len: 15

CDR3aa: CASSLMASGSGSRQFF
CDR3nt: TGTGCCAGCAGCTTAATGGCTAGCGGGAGTGGCTCGAGGCAGTTCTTC
d_gene: TRBD2
j_gene: TRBJ2-1
v_gene: TRBV7-3
abundance: NA
len: 16

CDR3aa: CASSYGAGSYNEQFF
CDR3nt: TGTGCCAGCAGTTACGGGGCAGGTTCCTACAATGAGCAGTTCTTC
d_gene: NA
j_gene: TRBJ2-1
v_gene: TRBV6-2/TRBV6-3
abundance: few
len: 15

CDR3aa: CASSVGTGNSPLHF
CDR3nt: TGTGCCAGCAGCGTAGGAACAGGCAATTCACCCCTCCACTTT
d_gene: NA
j_gene: TRBJ1-6
v_gene: TRBV9
abundance: many
len: 14

CDR3aa: CASSPYTARYEQYF
CDR3nt: TGCGCCAGCAGCCCCTACACAGCGCGGTACGAGCAGTACTTC
d_gene: NA
j_gene: TRBJ2-7
v_gene: TRBV5-1
abundance: NA
len: 14

CDR3aa: CAIGGNYEQYF
CDR3nt: TGTGCCATCGGCGGAAACTACGAGCAGTACTTC
d_gene: NA
j_gene: TRBJ2-7
v_gene: TRBV10-3
abundance: many
len: 11

CDR3aa: CASSSEGYSPVHF
CDR3nt: TGTGCCAGCAGCTCCGAGGGTTATTCACCCGTCCACTTT
d_gene: NA
j_gene: TRBJ1-6
v_gene: TRBV7-2
abundance: NA
len: 13

CDR3aa: CSLGGTEAFF
CDR3nt: TGCAGTTTGGGGGGGACTGAAGCTTTCTTT
d_gene: NA
j_gene: TRBJ1-1
v_gene: TRBV20-1
abundance: many
len: 10

CDR3aa: CASSPDTLNTEAFF
CDR3nt: TGCGCCAGCAGCCCCGACACCTTGAACACTGAAGCTTTCTTT
d_gene: NA
j_gene: TRBJ1-1
v_gene: TRBV5-1
abundance: few
len: 14

CDR3aa: CAISLGQSYGYTF
CDR3nt: TGTGCCATCTCGTTAGGACAGAGCTATGGCTACACCTTC
d_gene: NA
j_gene: TRBJ1-2
v_gene: TRBV10-3
abundance: many
len: 13

CDR3aa: CASSLRLAGGNNEQFF
CDR3nt: TGTGCCAGCAGCTTACGGCTAGCGGGAGGGAACAATGAGCAGTTCTTC
d_gene: TRBD2
j_gene: TRBJ2-1
v_gene: TRBV7-2
abundance: few
len: 16

CDR3aa: CASSGGLGNSPLHF
CDR3nt: TGTGCCAGCAGTGGGGGGTTAGGTAATTCACCCCTCCACTTT
d_gene: NA
j_gene: TRBJ1-6
v_gene: TRBV27
abundance: few
len: 14

CDR3aa: CASRIASNTEAFF
CDR3nt: TGCGCCAGCAGGATCGCCTCGAACACTGAAGCTTTCTTT
d_gene: NA
j_gene: TRBJ1-1
v_gene: TRBV5-1
abundance: few
len: 13

CDR3aa: CSALDSAGLAGPISYNEQFF
CDR3nt: TGCAGTGCGCTCGACAGCGCCGGACTAGCGGGACCTATCTCCTACAATGAGCAGTTCTTC
d_gene: TRBD2
j_gene: TRBJ2-1
v_gene: TRBV20-1
abundance: few
len: 20

CDR3aa: CASSRVPETQYF
CDR3nt: TGTGCCAGCTCGAGGGTGCCAGAGACCCAGTACTTC
d_gene: NA
j_gene: TRBJ2-5
v_gene: TRBV28
abundance: NA
len: 12

CDR3aa: CASSLSLGDYGYTF
CDR3nt: TGTGCCAGCAGCCTATCCCTGGGGGACTATGGCTACACCTTC
d_gene: NA
j_gene: TRBJ1-2
v_gene: TRBV12-3/TRBV12-4
abundance: NA
len: 14

CDR3aa: CASSIQGLDNYGYTF
CDR3nt: TGCGCCAGCAGCATACAGGGTCTGGACAACTATGGCTACACCTTC
d_gene: NA
j_gene: TRBJ1-2
v_gene: TRBV5-1
abundance: many
len: 15

CDR3aa: CASRGASTDTQYF
CDR3nt: TGCGCCAGCAGAGGGGCAAGCACAGATACGCAGTATTTT
d_gene: NA
j_gene: TRBJ2-3
v_gene: TRBV5-1
abundance: few
len: 13

CDR3aa: CASSQHGQGANNSPLHF
CDR3nt: TGTGCCAGCAGCCAACACGGACAGGGGGCTAATAATTCACCCCTCCACTTT
d_gene: TRBD1
j_gene: TRBJ1-6
v_gene: TRBV4-2
abundance: few
len: 17

CDR3aa: CATSDFVSDTMNTEAFF
CDR3nt: TGTGCCACCAGTGATTTTGTCAGCGACACTATGAACACTGAAGCTTTCTTT
d_gene: NA
j_gene: TRBJ1-1
v_gene: TRBV24-1
abundance: many
len: 17

CDR3aa: CASSLTGSTGELFF
CDR3nt: TGTGCCAGCAGCTTAACCGGGAGTACCGGGGAGCTGTTTTTT
d_gene: NA
j_gene: TRBJ2-2
v_gene: TRBV7-6
abundance: few
len: 14

CDR3aa: CASSPGTVFNQPQHF
CDR3nt: TGTGCCAGCAGCCCCGGGACGGTTTTCAATCAGCCCCAGCATTTT
d_gene: NA
j_gene: TRBJ1-5
v_gene: TRBV25-1
abundance: few
len: 15

CDR3aa: CASSSPTGISGANVLTF
CDR3nt: TGTGCCAGCAGCTCGCCGACAGGGATTTCCGGGGCCAACGTCCTGACTTTC
d_gene: TRBD1
j_gene: TRBJ2-6
v_gene: TRBV7-3
abundance: few
len: 17

CDR3aa: CSARDGQITGSYGYTF
CDR3nt: TGCAGTGCTAGAGATGGCCAGATAACGGGGAGCTATGGCTACACCTTC
d_gene: NA
j_gene: TRBJ1-2
v_gene: TRBV20-1
abundance: few
len: 16

CDR3aa: CSARVYPKNTEAFF
CDR3nt: TGCAGTGCTAGGGTATATCCAAAGAACACTGAAGCTTTCTTT
d_gene: NA
j_gene: TRBJ1-1
v_gene: TRBV20-1
abundance: few
len: 14

CDR3aa: CASSSGTSRTDTQYF
CDR3nt: TGCGCCAGCAGCTCGGGGACTAGCCGCACAGATACGCAGTATTTT
d_gene: TRBD2
j_gene: TRBJ2-3
v_gene: TRBV5-1
abundance: NA
len: 15

CDR3aa: CASSESQQSGDEKLFF
CDR3nt: TGCGCCAGCAGTGAGTCACAGCAGAGTGGGGATGAAAAACTGTTTTTT
d_gene: NA
j_gene: TRBJ1-4
v_gene: TRBV10-2
abundance: few
len: 16

CDR3aa: CSGGRGGGYGYTF
CDR3nt: TGCAGCGGAGGACGGGGGGGAGGCTATGGCTACACCTTC
d_gene: NA
j_gene: TRBJ1-2
v_gene: TRBV29-1
abundance: NA
len: 13

CDR3aa: CASSVVGYEQYF
CDR3nt: TGTGCCAGCAGTGTAGTGGGGTATGAGCAGTACTTC
d_gene: NA
j_gene: TRBJ2-7
v_gene: TRBV25-1
abundance: NA
len: 12

CDR3aa: CSAFETGQTNTEAFF
CDR3nt: TGCAGTGCGTTTGAGACAGGACAAACAAACACTGAAGCTTTCTTT
d_gene: NA
j_gene: TRBJ1-1
v_gene: TRBV20-1
abundance: many
len: 15

CDR3aa: CASSIGGIHTGELFF
CDR3nt: TGTGCCAGCAGCATCGGCGGTATACACACCGGGGAGCTGTTTTTT
d_gene: NA
j_gene: TRBJ2-2
v_gene: TRBV9
abundance: NA
len: 15

CDR3aa: CSVVKLATTYEQYF
CDR3nt: TGCAGCGTTGTTAAACTAGCGACGACCTACGAGCAGTACTTC
d_gene: TRBD2
j_gene: TRBJ2-7
v_gene: TRBV29-1
abundance: many
len: 14

CDR3aa: CSVVLGLEKYF
CDR3nt: TGCAGCGTTGTCCTCGGCCTGGAAAAGTACTTC
d_gene: NA
j_gene: TRBJ2-7
v_gene: TRBV29-1
abundance: NA
len: 11

CDR3aa: CSAPSGASTGNTEAFF
CDR3nt: TGCAGTGCTCCCTCGGGGGCCTCGACAGGGAACACTGAAGCTTTCTTT
d_gene: NA
j_gene: TRBJ1-1
v_gene: TRBV20-1
abundance: few
len: 16

CDR3aa: CASSRERAGFSSYNEQFF
CDR3nt: TGTGCCAGCAGTCGAGAAAGGGCGGGTTTTAGCTCCTACAATGAGCAGTTCTTC
d_gene: NA
j_gene: TRBJ2-1
v_gene: TRBV12-3/TRBV12-4
abundance: NA
len: 18

CDR3aa: CASSLVPETQYF
CDR3nt: TGTGCCAGCAGCTTAGTCCCGGAGACCCAGTACTTC
d_gene: NA
j_gene: TRBJ2-5
v_gene: TRBV7-2
abundance: once
len: 12

CDR3aa: CASSVQLGARELFF
CDR3nt: TGTGCCAGCAGTGTGCAACTAGGAGCCCGGGAGCTGTTTTTT
d_gene: NA
j_gene: TRBJ2-2
v_gene: TRBV12-3/TRBV12-4
abundance: many
len: 14

CDR3aa: CASSFRQGTEQFF
CDR3nt: TGTGCCAGCAGTTTCAGGCAGGGGACTGAGCAGTTCTTC
d_gene: NA
j_gene: TRBJ2-1
v_gene: TRBV12-3/TRBV12-4
abundance: many
len: 13

CDR3aa: CASSKGGGLGGNTEAFF
CDR3nt: TGTGCCAGCTCCAAAGGGGGGGGGCTCGGAGGTAACACTGAAGCTTTCTTT
d_gene: NA
j_gene: TRBJ1-1
v_gene: TRBV7-9
abundance: NA
len: 17

CDR3aa: CAWTMDVGETQYF
CDR3nt: TGTGCCTGGACCATGGACGTCGGGGAGACCCAGTACTTC
d_gene: NA
j_gene: TRBJ2-5
v_gene: TRBV30
abundance: NA
len: 13

CDR3aa: CSAGEGRWDSPLHF
CDR3nt: TGCAGTGCTGGGGAGGGGCGGTGGGATTCACCCCTCCACTTT
d_gene: NA
j_gene: TRBJ1-6
v_gene: TRBV20-1
abundance: NA
len: 14

CDR3aa: CAISDPDVSGNTIYF
CDR3nt: TGTGCCATCAGTGACCCAGATGTCTCTGGAAACACCATATATTTT
d_gene: NA
j_gene: TRBJ1-3
v_gene: TRBV10-3
abundance: NA
len: 15

CDR3aa: CSGGNRGLAEAFF
CDR3nt: TGCAGCGGGGGGAACAGGGGGCTCGCTGAAGCTTTCTTT
d_gene: TRBD1
j_gene: TRBJ1-1
v_gene: TRBV29-1
abundance: many
len: 13

CDR3aa: CASSLSDRTGEQFF
CDR3nt: TGTGCCAGCAGCCTGTCGGACCGAACGGGTGAGCAGTTCTTC
d_gene: NA
j_gene: TRBJ2-1
v_gene: TRBV28
abundance: NA
len: 14

CDR3aa: CAWSEKQGAGDTQYF
CDR3nt: TGTGCCTGGAGTGAAAAACAGGGGGCCGGGGATACGCAGTATTTT
d_gene: TRBD1
j_gene: TRBJ2-3
v_gene: TRBV30
abundance: NA
len: 15

CDR3aa: CATSDPRLAGEGEQFF
CDR3nt: TGTGCCACCAGTGACCCGAGACTAGCGGGAGAAGGTGAGCAGTTCTTC
d_gene: TRBD2
j_gene: TRBJ2-1
v_gene: TRBV24-1
abundance: NA
len: 16

CDR3aa: CSAELANEQFF
CDR3nt: TGCAGTGCAGAACTAGCCAATGAGCAGTTCTTC
d_gene: NA
j_gene: TRBJ2-1
v_gene: TRBV20-1
abundance: many
len: 11

CDR3aa: CASSPTLAGAEQFF
CDR3nt: TGTGCCAGCAGCCCAACCCTAGCGGGAGCTGAGCAGTTCTTC
d_gene: TRBD2
j_gene: TRBJ2-1
v_gene: TRBV5-5
abundance: many
len: 14

CDR3aa: CASSQPGRGETQYF
CDR3nt: TGTGCCAGCAGCCAACCCGGGAGGGGAGAGACCCAGTACTTC
d_gene: TRBD2
j_gene: TRBJ2-5
v_gene: TRBV6-1
abundance: NA
len: 14

CDR3aa: CASSIVGAPTEAFF
CDR3nt: TGTGCCAGTAGTATAGTGGGGGCGCCCACTGAAGCTTTCTTT
d_gene: NA
j_gene: TRBJ1-1
v_gene: TRBV19
abundance: NA
len: 14